This T cell receptor beta chain emerged from a study of CD8+ T cells in alopecia areata. Study-level information: Each of the treated patients was given oral tofacitinib, 5 to 10 mg twice daily, for moderate-to-severe alopecia areata.

The CDR3 sequence is 12 residues long. Germline loops: CDR1 SQVTM, CDR2 ANQGSEA. Deletions cut 7 bases from V and 2 bases from J, with 10 bases between. Following RNA extraction, reverse transcription yielded cDNA that acted as the sequencing template. Generated by immunoSEQ multiplex PCR, the TCRdb table keeps only in-frame clones and is missing some. The table lists about 190,000 clones, around three fifths of them singletons. Treatment described: oral pan-JAK inhibitor, 5-10 mg twice daily. The sample here was CD4+ T cells sorted from blood, taken at week 24, from a patient treated with tofacitinib. This TCR was sampled from a human donor with alopecia areata. J is TRBJ2-3 and V is TRBV29-1; D not certain. Here the CDR3 DNA reads TGCAGCGGGATGGAATACACAGATACGCAGTATTTT. Amino acids: CSGMEYTDTQYF.